The sequence of this T cell receptor (beta chain) was determined in a study of T-cell memory formation after mild COVID-19. The study, taken as a whole, reports: Contracting clones from day 15 to 85 had balanced CD4/CD8; later expanders favoured CD4+.

Germline values: CDR1 ENHRY, CDR2 SYGVKD. This CDR3 region has 18 residues. J gave up 1 base and V 10 bases, and 19 bases lay outside the gene matches. TCRdb recomputed calls from the 5' RACE reads with MiXCR, one row per CDR3 protein. The table has 470,000 or so distinct CDR3 sequences, around a quarter seen once. A word on this clonotype: Its antigen is not identified.

The sequenced sample was PBMCs or a T cell subset sorted from them (not recorded which). The V gene is TRBV10-3, the J gene TRBJ2-3; TRBD2 aligns across 8 bases. This receptor was identified in an adult woman who had mild COVID-19 (a few samples of this study predate the infection). Cell type and time point are not known. The CDR3 spells CATMEAGSGKSRTDTQYF. The CDR3 coding sequence is TGTGCCACCATGGAGGCGGGTAGCGGGAAATCCCGCACAGATACGCAGTATTTT.